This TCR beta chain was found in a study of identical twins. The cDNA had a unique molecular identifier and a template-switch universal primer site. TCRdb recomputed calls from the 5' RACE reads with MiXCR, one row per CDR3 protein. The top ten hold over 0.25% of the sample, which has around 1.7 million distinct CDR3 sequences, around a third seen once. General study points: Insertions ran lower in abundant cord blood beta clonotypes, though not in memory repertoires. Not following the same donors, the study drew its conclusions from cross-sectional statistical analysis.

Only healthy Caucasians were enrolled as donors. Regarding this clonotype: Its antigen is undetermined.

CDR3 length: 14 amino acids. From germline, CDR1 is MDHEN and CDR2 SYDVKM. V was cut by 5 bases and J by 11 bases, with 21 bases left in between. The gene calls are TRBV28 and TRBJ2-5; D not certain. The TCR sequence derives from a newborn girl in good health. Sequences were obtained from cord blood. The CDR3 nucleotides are TGTGCCAGCAGTGATACAGCGCTTGGTGATGAGCAGTACTTC. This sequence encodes CASSDTALGDEQYF.